These 9 T cell receptor beta chains share one sample of origin, sequenced in a study of radiation and T cells in renal cell carcinoma. Here immunoSEQ multiplex PCR was the method, and the copy in TCRdb shows in-frame clones only, minus some. The sample includes more than 15,000 clones, about 54% of them seen just once. The treatment here: 15 Gy SBRT to primary tumor, nephrectomy 4 weeks later. This sample comprised tumor tissue, obtained from a patient whose treatment included radiotherapy and nephrectomy. The source of these receptors is a man aged 50-60 years with renal cell carcinoma.

The J gene is TRBJ2-3, the V gene TRBV19; perhaps D is TRBD1 or TRBD2 (5 bases each). Germline CDR1 reads LNHDA; CDR2 reads SQIVND (reference sequence). Trimming left V 5 bases short and J 1 base short, with 7 bases between. CDR3 size: 13 residues. The CDR3 spells CASSSGRTDTQYF. In DNA form, the CDR3 reads TGTGCCAGTAGTTCGGGGCGCACAGATACGCAGTATTTT.

The chain recombines TRBV29-1 with TRBJ2-7; 11 positions match TRBD1. This CDR3 region has 14 residues. The junction had 5 bases not matched to a gene; V was cut back by 4 bases and J by 3 bases. The germline V gene has CDR1 SQVTM and CDR2 ANQGSEA. CDR3 DNA sequence: TGCAGCGTTGCCGGACAGGGGGCCTTCTACGAGCAGTACTTC. It yields the protein CSVAGQGAFYEQYF.

This chain uses TRBV18 with TRBJ2-7, with unresolved D. This CDR3 is built from 13 residues. Looked up from germline, CDR1 is KGHSH and CDR2 is LQKENI. V was cut by 5 bases and J by 2 bases, with 10 bases left in between. CDR3 sequence: CASSNSHTYEQYF. In DNA form, the CDR3 reads TGTGCCAGCTCAAACTCGCACACCTACGAGCAGTACTTC.

This clone was recorded many times. The V and J genes are TRBV19 and TRBJ2-7; possible D gene TRBD2, 6 bases. Trimming left V 3 bases short and J 8 bases short, with 14 bases between. CDR3 size: 13 residues. The germline CDR1 and CDR2 sequences are LNHDA and SQIVND (reference sequence). Written as DNA, the CDR3 is TGTGCCAGTAGTATTACCGGGAGTAATCAGCAGTACTTC. Amino acids: CASSITGSNQQYF.

The chain employs TRBV5-5 and TRBJ1-1; 11 positions match TRBD1. The trim removed 4 bases at V and 4 bases at J, leaving 3 bases unmatched. CDR1 and CDR2 from the germline V gene are SGHKS and YYEKEE (reference sequence). The CDR3 runs to 14 residues. CDR3 DNA sequence: TGTGCCAGCAGCCGGGACAGGGGGATCACTGAAGCTTTCTTT. This sequence encodes CASSRDRGITEAFF.

The table lists this clone with a few counts. The chain links TRBV10-2 to TRBJ1-5; the D is unclear. The V and J ends lost 3 bases and 9 bases respectively, with 12 bases between them. The CDR3 spans 13 residues. Germline assignment: CDR1 WSHSY and CDR2 SAAADI. The CDR3 sequence is CASSETHRGPQHF. CDR3 nucleotides: TGCGCCAGCAGTGAAACTCACAGAGGGCCCCAGCATTTT.

The chain links TRBV7-2 to TRBJ2-4, with D perhaps TRBD1 (6 bases). CDR1 SGHTA and CDR2 FQGNSA come from the germline V gene. The CDR3 covers 15 residues. V lost 4 bases to trimming and J lost 8 bases, with 18 bases between them. CDR3 sequence: CASSSRGTGMDIQYF. DNA for the CDR3: TGTGCCAGCAGCTCTAGGGGCACAGGGATGGACATTCAGTACTTC.

The chain recombines TRBV7-9 with TRBJ2-7; 9 positions agree with TRBD1. CDR1 is SEHNR and CDR2 is FQNEAQ in the germline V gene (reference sequence). V shed 1 base, J shed 5 bases, and the junction held 3 bases outside the gene matches. This CDR3 contains 14 residues. In DNA, the CDR3 is TGTGCCAGCAGCTTAGACAGGGGGCGAGACGAGCAGTACTTC. This codes for CASSLDRGRDEQYF.

This clone was found a few times. The chain is built from TRBV6-1 and TRBJ2-7; TRBD2 matches 9 bases. V lost 0 bases to trimming and J lost 4 bases; unmatched junction nucleotides: 13. The CDR3 has 18 residues. Per the germline V gene, CDR1 is MNHNS and CDR2 is SASEGT. The CDR3 protein is CASSEAWGVAGAKYEQYF. DNA of the CDR3: TGTGCCAGCAGTGAAGCCTGGGGGGTAGCGGGAGCTAAATACGAGCAGTACTTC.